This TCR beta chain was recorded in a study of T-cell reconstitution after alpha-beta-depleted transplantation in children. From germline, CDR1 is SGHVS and CDR2 FNYEAQ. The junction had 9 bases not matched to a gene; V was cut back by 5 bases and J by 0 bases. The CDR3 consists of 17 residues. Unique molecular identifiers were built into the TCRbeta library. TCRdb passed the PCR reads through MiXCR, listing each CDR3 protein once. Among about 610,000 distinct CDR3 sequences, roughly 10% were seen once, and the ten largest hold about 4%. Sequences were derived from PBMCs from the stem cell graft donor, sampled from the stem cell graft. The rearrangement joins TRBV7-6 to TRBJ1-1; TRBD1 matches 10 bases. This sequence was found in a human donor who donated a stem cell graft to a child with acute myeloid leukemia. The CDR3 sequence is CASSNRDRGFMNTEAFF. The CDR3 region has the DNA TGTGCCAGCAGCAACCGGGACAGGGGTTTTATGAACACTGAAGCTTTCTTT.